This T cell receptor beta chain was observed in a study of early T cells in non-severe SARS-CoV-2 infection. The junction had 8 bases not matched to a gene; V was cut back by 7 bases and J by 5 bases. In germline, CDR1 is MDHEN, CDR2 SYDVKM. The CDR3 totals 15 residues. TCRdb processed the 5' RACE reads anew with MiXCR; each CDR3 protein has one entry. The top ten hold more than 8.5% of the sample, which has under 75,000 distinct CDR3 sequences, over 9.5% seen once. This clonotype was detected ten times or more. The sample consisted of whole blood. This receptor was taken from an adult who was a healthcare worker with PCR-confirmed SARS-CoV-2 infection or an uninfected control (not recorded which). The chain is built from TRBV28 and TRBJ2-1; TRBD1 matches at 10 bases. The CDR3 is CASTPGGTGDNEQFF. The CDR3 DNA sequence: TGTGCCAGCACCCCCGGAGGGACAGGGGACAATGAGCAGTTCTTC.